Following are 19 T cell receptor beta chains from one sample sequenced in a study of cytomegalovirus exposure and HLA in healthy donors. PCR employed 60 Vbeta and 13 Jbeta primers. Assay used: immunoSEQ multiplex PCR; TCRdb lists only in-frame clones, some missing. The sample records about 160,000 clones, around 83% being singletons. Sequencing was carried out using PBMCs. Receptors were obtained from a man younger than 30 in good health and CMV-seropositive.

This chain connects TRBV4-3 to TRBJ2-5; no clear D gene. The CDR3 spans 15 residues. The V and J ends lost 2 bases and 4 bases respectively, with 14 bases between them. The V gene's germline CDR1 is LGHNA and CDR2 YSLEER. CDR3 DNA sequence: TGCGCCAGCAGCCAAAACGTGGGCCCCCCAGAGACCCAGTACTTC. Translation gives CASSQNVGPPETQYF.

The gene calls are TRBV6-1 and TRBJ1-1, with D tentatively TRBD1 (5 bases). This CDR3 has 15 amino acids. Germline V gene sequence: CDR1 MNHNS, CDR2 SASEGT. Trimming took 7 bases from V and 3 from J, leaving 18 bases between them. CDR3 nucleotides: TGTGCCAGCAATGAGCTCGGTGGGGCGGACACTGAAGCTTTCTTT. Translation gives CASNELGGADTEAFF.

The chain recombines TRBV6-1 with TRBJ2-4; a possible D gene is TRBD2 (5 bases). The CDR3 is 15 amino acids. Germline CDR1 and CDR2: MNHNS and SASEGT. The germline V and J ends were trimmed by 7 bases and 0 bases, with 13 bases remaining between them. CDR3 sequence reads: CASTVGISAKNIQYF. CDR3 DNA sequence: TGTGCCAGCACCGTCGGGATCTCAGCCAAAAACATTCAGTACTTC.

Details on this clone: Other DNA sequences in the same sample also yield this CDR3. The chain links TRBV29-1 to TRBJ2-7, with 9 bases fitting TRBD2. The length of the CDR3 is 15 residues. Trimming cost V 0 bases and J 3 bases; bases outside gene matches: 6. Germline V gene sequence: CDR1 SQVTM, CDR2 ANQGSEA. The CDR3 nucleotides are TGCAGCGTTGAAGAGGCCGGGACTAGCAGCTACGAGCAGTACTTC. Amino acid sequence: CSVEEAGTSSYEQYF.

This clone came up once. V gene TRBV19 combines with J gene TRBJ2-1, with D unresolved. This CDR3 region has 14 residues. The germline CDR1 and CDR2 sequences are LNHDA and SQIVND (reference sequence). Trimming cost V 4 bases and J 7 bases, with 14 bases left between them. The CDR3 nucleotides read TGTGCCAGTAGTAGTATGGGTGGGCTTAATGAGCAGTTCTTC. It translates to CASSSMGGLNEQFF.

The chain has TRBV30 and TRBJ1-1; 7 positions agree with TRBD1. V gave up 3 bases and J gave up 3 bases; unmatched junction bases: 4. CDR1 GTSNPN and CDR2 SVGIG come from the germline V gene (reference sequence). CDR3 length: 13 amino acids. The CDR3 is CAWSRDRDTEAFF. The DNA of the CDR3 is TGTGCCTGGAGCCGGGACAGAGACACTGAAGCTTTCTTT.

The gene calls are TRBV13 and TRBJ1-2, with 8 bases fitting TRBD1. The germline gives CDR1 PRHDT, CDR2 FYEKMQ (reference sequence). The CDR3 covers 14 residues. Trimming at V came to 2 bases and at J to 7 bases, leaving 6 bases not matched to a gene. In DNA form, the CDR3 reads TGTGCCAGCAGCTTATCAGGGGGCGCGTCTGGCTACACCTTC. Protein sequence: CASSLSGGASGYTF.

The J gene is TRBJ2-3, the V gene TRBV7-8; 10 bases fit TRBD2. The V and J ends lost 6 bases and 3 bases, in that order; junction bases with no gene match: 12. There are 17 residues in the CDR3. Germline V CDR1 and CDR2: SGHVS, FQNEAQ. DNA for the CDR3: TGTGCCAGCAGGCAAGAGAGGGCTAGCGGGGGTACAGATACGCAGTATTTT. Its protein is CASRQERASGGTDTQYF.

The chain recombines TRBV5-1 with TRBJ2-2; TRBD2 matches 7 bases. Trimming removed 2 bases from V and 1 base from J; junction bases left unmatched: 8. The CDR3 runs to 17 residues. Germline assignment: CDR1 SGHRS and CDR2 YFSETQ. In DNA form, the CDR3 reads TGCGCCAGCAGCTTTCCGAGCCAGCGGGGGAACACCGGGGAGCTGTTTTTT. Translating gives CASSFPSQRGNTGELFF.

The V call is TRBV5-6, the J call TRBJ2-7, with D possibly being TRBD2 (6 bases). CDR3 length: 13 amino acids. Trimming stripped 0 bases from V and 6 bases from J, with 10 bases between. CDR1 is SGHDT and CDR2 is YYEEEE in the germline V gene. The CDR3 sequence: CASSLGGGREQYF. The DNA for the CDR3 is TGTGCCAGCAGCTTGGGCGGAGGGCGCGAGCAGTACTTC.

The chain combines TRBV5-1 with TRBJ2-2; 9 bases fit TRBD1. The CDR3 spans 21 residues. The germline gives CDR1 SGHRS, CDR2 YFSETQ. Trimming took 5 bases from V and 0 from J; bases not matched to a gene: 20. The DNA of the CDR3 is TGCGCCAGCAGGTCGAGGGTCGGGGGACAGGGCGTTTACGCGAACACCGGGGAGCTGTTTTTT. Residues: CASRSRVGGQGVYANTGELFF.

This chain connects TRBV4-1 to TRBJ1-6; 10 bases agree with TRBD1. The CDR3 is 15 amino acids. Germline CDR1 is MGHRA and CDR2 is YSYEKL. The V gene end was trimmed by 4 bases and the J gene end by 6 bases; junction bases not matched to a gene: 3. CDR3 DNA sequence: TGCGCCAGCAGCCTGGGACAGGGGCTTAATTCACCCCTCCACTTT. It translates to CASSLGQGLNSPLHF.

This chain joins TRBV19 and TRBJ1-5, with D tentatively TRBD1 (5 bases). The CDR3 runs to 13 residues. The germline V gene encodes CDR1 LNHDA and CDR2 SQIVND (reference sequence). The ends were cut back, 5 bases at V and 5 bases at J, with 10 bases in the middle. CDR3 in amino acids: CASSVLQDQPQHF. As DNA, the CDR3 is TGTGCCAGTAGTGTACTACAGGATCAGCCCCAGCATTTT.

V is TRBV6-1 and J is TRBJ2-7; 8 positions match TRBD1. This CDR3 comprises 15 residues. Germline trimming cut 1 base from V and 2 bases from J; bases unmatched to any gene: 4. Germline CDR1 and CDR2: MNHNS and SASEGT. The CDR3 sequence: CASSEGTGSAYEQYF. The CDR3 DNA reads TGTGCCAGCAGTGAAGGGACAGGGAGCGCCTACGAGCAGTACTTC.

The chain uses TRBV18 and TRBJ1-3, with a tentative D call TRBD1 (6 bases). V was shortened by 6 bases and J by 1 base, with 10 bases between the two germline ends. Germline CDR1 is KGHSH and CDR2 is LQKENI. This CDR3 is built from 14 residues. This chain's CDR3 is CASSLQGSGNTIYF. In DNA, the CDR3 is TGTGCCAGCTCCCTCCAGGGGTCTGGAAACACCATATATTTT.

This chain uses TRBV5-5 with TRBJ1-3, with 7 bases aligning to TRBD1. The V and J ends lost 2 bases and 2 bases, in that order; junction bases with no gene match: 4. This CDR3 spans 15 amino acids. Germline loops: CDR1 SGHKS, CDR2 YYEKEE (reference sequence). This CDR3 reads CASSFDQGAGNTIYF. The CDR3 bases are TGTGCCAGCAGCTTTGACCAGGGGGCTGGAAACACCATATATTTT.

In this sample, this clone turned up once. This CDR3 is CARSGGTGSYEQYF. CDR3 coding DNA: TGTGCCAGATCCGGGGGGACAGGGTCCTACGAGCAGTACTTC. The chain uses TRBV6-5 and TRBJ2-7, with 9 bases lining up with TRBD1. Germline V gene lookup returns CDR1 MNHEY and CDR2 SVGAGI. The CDR3 is made up of 14 amino acids. The junction had 7 bases not matched to a gene; V was cut back by 9 bases and J by 1 base.

This chain uses TRBV14 with TRBJ1-2, with 12 nucleotides matching TRBD1. The germline gives CDR1 SGHDN, CDR2 FVKESK. V lost 5 bases, J lost 8 bases, and 15 bases stayed unmatched. The CDR3 consists of 17 residues. The DNA for the CDR3 is TGTGCCAGCAGCTTTACAGCCGGGACAGGGGGCCGTTACGGCTACACCTTC. This codes for CASSFTAGTGGRYGYTF.

This sequence joins TRBV5-6 and TRBJ2-7, with D maybe TRBD2 (7 bases). The germline V gene has CDR1 SGHDT and CDR2 YYEEEE. There are 13 residues in the CDR3. V lost 6 bases, J lost 3 bases, and 13 bases lay in between. The CDR3 sequence: CASTGGTSYEQYF. The CDR3 DNA reads as TGTGCCAGCACCGGGGGGACAAGCTACGAGCAGTACTTC.